This TCR beta chain is drawn from a study of cytomegalovirus exposure and HLA in healthy donors (dated by TCRdb to about 2017). With regard to the full study: According to an earlier analysis of several hundred of the donors, 150 million to 200 million T cells yielded 117 million unique TCR beta sequences and about 300 Gb of sequence data. Of the approximately 400 genotyped donors, 80% to 90% were placed in the genetic ancestry cluster associated with self-reported Caucasian donors. HLA typing covered class I and class II loci at four-digit resolution. The study aimed to test whether cataloging public T cell receptors could reveal signatures of past pathogen exposure. Along with the approximately 670-subject first cohort, a separate validation cohort of more than 90 different subjects was used. In an earlier analysis of 587 of the donors, high-throughput TCR beta sequencing was used to judge whether each TCR beta V gene segment behaved as functional or pseudogenic. To predict cytomegalovirus infection status, the study combined high-throughput TCR immunosequencing, statistical association of individual TCRs with disease status, and machine learning. An early release that covered fewer than 800 HLA-typed donors contained 250 to 350 gigabases of sequencing data and 85 million to 100 million unique TCR sequences. The number of typed donors differed by locus: roughly 629-640 for A, B, C, DRB1 and DQB1; about 520 for DQA1; approximately 600 for DPA1; and 450 to 480 for DPB1. Roughly 5 DR-DQ haplotypes were treated as single units for association and clustering because of strong linkage in the cohort. Donor age, sex, ethnicity and CMV serostatus were compiled alongside the repertoire data. The study profiled the T cell repertoires of under 700 subjects by immunosequencing and related them to cytomegalovirus serostatus. The later analysis used no new phenotypic data to find candidate immune exposures, relying instead on TCR beta sequences and their occurrence across donors. Genome-wide SNP genotypes for about 65% of the 666 donors were used in a later genetic analysis, which treated that subset as a discovery cohort. Every discovery cohort repertoire had been produced on one sequencing platform. To study patterns of TCR occurrence, a later analysis re-analyzed previously published TCR beta repertoires from under 750 donors and added high-resolution HLA genotyping. Among 350 to 400 genotyped donors of the cohort, an average of 235,054 unique TCR beta nucleotide sequences were sequenced per donor, about a sixth of them non-productive.

Counted from cysteine to phenylalanine, this CDR3 has 14 amino acids. The sequence is cut down to CDR3 DNA, 42 bases in frame from base 1. The germline V gene sets CDR1 to SQVTM and CDR2 to ANQGSEA. Trimming takes 7 bases off V and 7 bases off J; junction bases not matched to a gene: 13. Preparation of the library involved the immunoSEQ multiplex PCR assay. For the multiplex PCR, a mixture combining 60 forward primers for TCR Vbeta segments and 13 reverse primers for TCR Jbeta segments was used. A multiplex PCR assay on genomic DNA amplified the CDR3 region of rearranged TCR beta genes. The Illumina HiSeq System was used to sequence the amplified TCR beta libraries as 87-base-pair reads. Concerning the study's data processing: In a later analysis, roughly 80 million unique TCR beta chains were counted across the roughly 670 repertoires, and roughly 11 million of these chains were shared by at least two donors. Raw reads were error-corrected and collapsed into unique sequences by a nearest-neighbor algorithm in which closely related sequences were merged to remove PCR and sequencing errors. V, D and J gene segments were assigned by aligning CDR3 sequences to IMGT reference sequences. For a sequence to be retained, at least a six-nucleotide match to both a V gene segment and a J gene segment was required. Rearrangements were called productive when the CDR3 lacked stop codons and stayed in frame with V and J; all others were non-productive. CDR3 was defined according to IMGT convention as the region running from the second conserved V-encoded cysteine to the conserved J-encoded phenylalanine. Sequences without an unambiguous match to a single V gene segment were excluded from the earlier analysis of several hundred of the donors. An earlier analysis of a few hundred of the donors called V segments functional above 56.7% productive rearrangements and segregating when the between-donor standard deviation exceeded 5%. A statistical classification framework was built to diagnose cytomegalovirus status from the catalog of TCR beta chain sequences. V and J gene assignment, in a later analysis, came from comparing TCR nucleotide sequences with IMGT/GENE-DB human TR gene sequences. In a later analysis, CDR3 sequences and most-parsimonious VDJ recombination scenarios were assigned using the TCRdist pipeline. In a later analysis, each TCR beta chain was defined by its CDR3 amino acid sequence together with its V-gene family, and reads without a unique V-gene family were excluded. A later analysis removed 500 to 600 highly shared, low-generation-probability nucleotide sequences to deal with suspected cross-contamination and a sequencing artifact. In a later analysis, a clonal expansion index was calculated for each public chain from normalized within-repertoire ranks of inferred template counts. A later analysis computed generation probabilities with a VDJ recombination model fitted to out-of-frame rearrangements, and checked the results against IGoR. A later analysis scored TCR-TCR, TCR-HLA and TCR-CMV co-occurrence with hypergeometric tests, applying a repertoire-size bias correction to TCR pairs. A later analysis estimated false discovery rates by permuting HLA or CMV assignments 20 times. In a later analysis, co-occurring TCRs were grouped using DBSCAN, and TCRdist sequence similarity was added for clustering within HLA-allele-positive subsets. Repertoires with fewer than 30,000 or more than 120,000 public chains, plus five repertoires with anomalous nucleotide sharing, were excluded from co-occurrence clustering. TCRdb limited this immuneACCESS table to in-frame rearrangements with V and J called. A share of clones is missing; checked studies link under half to unresolved V genes, and the rest is unexplained. The D gene and trimming were derived from the DNA, and the V and J assignments and clone size from that table. This sample lists some 200,000 clones; 75% to 85% were detected once. The top ten hold about 0.63% of the sample.

The cohort consisted of hundreds of healthy bone marrow donors. At the time of sampling, every cohort member was nominally healthy, though immune exposures that went unrecorded were likely present. The donor tested CMV seronegative and was one of the 352 seronegative cohort members. A peripheral blood sample was provided by each donor, and peripheral blood mononuclear cells were used for TCR beta sequencing. The Qiagen DNeasy Blood Extraction Kit was used to extract genomic DNA from the blood cell samples. What the study reported, not specific to this receptor: A later analysis associated 15,000 to 20,000 TCR beta sequences with specific HLA alleles at a false discovery rate of 0.05. This cohort had only TCR beta chains sequenced, and the lack of alpha or paired-chain data limited which features could be detected. Most TCR sequences were seen in very few donors, while some public TCRs were found in many individuals. Cytomegalovirus status was reported to be diagnosed by the classifier with high specificity and sensitivity in both the original and validation cohorts. A later genetic analysis reported fewer N-insertions in productive TCRs among donors in an Asian-associated ancestry cluster than the approximately 700-donor mean. Correlated functional status among segregating V segments might be attributable to linkage disequilibrium, but an unknown experimental factor could not be ruled out. In a later analysis, HLA-associated TCR beta chains showed more clonal expansion and lower generation probabilities than non-associated chains that were equally common. Most CMV-associated TCR beta chains appeared to be HLA-restricted in a later analysis, and the HLA associations seemed to be driven largely by CMV exposure. An earlier analysis of 450 to 750 of the donors showed that most TCR beta V segments appeared in productive rearrangements either about 87% or about 30% of the time, which broadly matched IMGT annotations. According to the authors, the approach could potentially be generalized to other disease states and immunological phenotypes. A further reported finding was that TCR beta sequences accurately predicted the HLA-A and HLA-B alleles for most subjects in the first cohort. Three of the identified cytomegalovirus-associated TCR beta chains were confirmed in vitro to be specific for cytomegalovirus antigens. Because the 87-base-pair reads could not distinguish some IMGT-functional V segments, including TRBV6-2 and TRBV6-3, those segments were excluded. A cluster of highly shared sequence variants was judged likely to represent a technical artifact of the sequencing pipeline. According to a later analysis, TCR association rates differed among HLA loci, with DRB1 alleles showing the most associated TCRs and HLA-C alleles showing the fewest. CMV serostatus was the only immune exposure information available for the cohort. In the study, 150 to 200 TCR beta chains were listed as associated with cytomegalovirus. A later genetic analysis associated a missense DCLRE1C variant with V-gene and J-gene trimming of TCR beta chains, and an independent cohort replicated the association. Sequencing depth was assumed to be roughly uniform across donors in the presence/absence analyses, though that assumption may not hold. Because counts were too low, around 18 rarely observed V segments, including chromosome 9 orphons, were left out of the earlier analysis of about 620 of the donors. In a later analysis, several top co-occurrence clusters were reported to appear linked to parvovirus B19, influenza, CMV and Epstein-Barr virus. When HLA alleles, especially DR and DQ, strongly co-occurred, attributing TCR associations to individual alleles was difficult. Because some donors lacked HLA typing at each locus, the association tests relied only on the typed subset.

Of note for this clone: No antigen is known for it. No base quality values were provided; no much bigger clone lies one nucleotide off.

The TCR sequence derives from a boy younger than 18 in good health and CMV-seronegative. The chain joins TRBV29-1 to TRBJ2-1; 7 bases in between match TRBD1. The specimen sequenced was PBMCs. At the DNA level, the sequence is TGCAGCGGGGGCGACAGGGCGCTTAGGAATGAGCAGTTCTTC. It specifies CSGGDRALRNEQFF.